This record concerns one TCR beta chain sequence. No antigen is known for it. The CDR3 carries no conserved terminal phenylalanine or tryptophan, so it likely arises from a read error. Production of TCR beta cDNA used 500 ng total RNA together with a constant-region primer. Libraries covering TCR beta were generated through three nested multiplex PCR rounds (using a slightly modified ARM-PCR). Both of the initial two PCR rounds ran for about 11 cycles and employed TRBV1-TRBV30 forward primers alongside a C-beta reverse primer. TCRdb reprocessed the multiplex PCR reads via MiXCR and lists one record per CDR3 protein. The sample carries under 110,000 distinct CDR3 sequences, 65% to 75% recorded once. Extraction of RNA together with DNA used roughly 19-31 mg of unsorted bulk tissue. Surgical resection served as treatment for the primary liver carcinoma of these patients. All tumor specimens exceeded 75% viable tumor cells.

This record comes from a study of tumor-infiltrating lymphocytes in primary liver carcinoma. The study, taken as a whole, reports: Pairs of tumor regions overlapped more than tumor-adjacent and tumor-blood pairs did. Only about 7.5-24% of top clones were detected in all five tumor regions.

The CDR3 extends over 16 amino acids. The germline V and J ends were trimmed by 5 bases and 7 bases, with 20 bases remaining between them. The TCR comes from a woman aged 60-75 years with primary liver carcinoma and hepatitis B virus infection. V and J are TRBV12-3 or TRBV12-4 and TRBJ2-2, with D perhaps matching TRBD2 (5 bases). The sequenced sample was liver tumor tissue from sampling region 2. Subset given: tumor region T2, inferior pole. DNA of the CDR3: TGTGCCAGCAGTCCCAACAGTGGGAGACTGGGCGGGGAGCTGTTTATG. As protein: CASSPNSGRLGGELFM.